This T cell receptor beta chain was retrieved from a study of T cell responses to AZD1222 COVID-19 vaccine. Germline assignment: CDR1 MGHRA and CDR2 YSYEKL. V lost 0 bases to trimming and J lost 3 bases, with 12 bases between them. The CDR3 is 15 residues long. General study points: Spike was spanned by vaccine-associated CD4 TCRs, with dominance at 160-218 and 743-854.

The table came from immunoSEQ multiplex PCR; TCRdb's copy has only in-frame clones and leaves some out. The sample lists tens of thousands of clones; about 85% were seen once. This clone appeared a few times. Its antigen remains unknown. The TCR was taken from an adult in good health. The sample consisted of peripheral blood, taken on day 0 of MenACWY control vaccination. This chain links TRBV4-1 with TRBJ2-7; D unresolved. The CDR3 DNA sequence: TGCGCCAGCAGCCAAGATGAAGTTGGAGTCTACGAGCAGTACTTC. Its translation is CASSQDEVGVYEQYF.